This T cell receptor (beta chain) stems from a study of blood T cell repertoires in COVID-19. Germline loops: CDR1 SGHTA, CDR2 FQGTGA. With 6 bases removed from V and 4 bases from J, the gap between germline ends came to 12 bases. The CDR3 loop spans 14 amino acids. This table comes from immunoSEQ multiplex PCR, and its TCRdb copy is limited to in-frame clones, with some not included. The repertoire holds roughly 240,000 clones, with 70% to 85% as singletons. This clone was seen many times. Sequences were obtained from peripheral blood. The chain carries TRBV7-3 and TRBJ2-2; D perhaps matches TRBD2 (6 bases). This clonotype was sampled from a woman aged 80 or older with acute or convalescent COVID-19. CDR3 sequence (DNA): TGTGCCAGCAGGTCGGGACTCACCACCGGGGAGCTGTTTTTT. Its protein is CASRSGLTTGELFF.